One sample yielded the 4 T cell receptor beta chains listed below, sequenced in a study of blood T cell repertoires in COVID-19. The assay was immunoSEQ multiplex PCR, and TCRdb's table has in-frame clones only and misses some. The sample consists of about 99,000 clones, 85% to 90% of them appearing once. Sequences were obtained from peripheral blood. These receptors were taken from a man aged 45 to 65 with COVID-19, enrolled during active disease.

This clone is a singleton in its sample. This chain joins TRBV10-1 and TRBJ2-7; the D gene is possibly TRBD1 (5 bases). Germline CDR1 reads WNHNN; CDR2 reads SYGVQD (reference sequence). The CDR3 sequence is 14 residues long. Between the trimmed V and J ends, which lost 5 bases and 4 bases, there was a span of 15 bases. The CDR3 is CASSPGRGRYEQYF. The CDR3 DNA reads TGCGCCAGCAGTCCCGGTAGGGGTAGGTACGAGCAGTACTTC.

The chain uses TRBV6-5 and TRBJ1-1; perhaps TRBD1 as D (5 bases). The CDR3 is 14 residues long. Trimming stripped 8 bases from V and 0 bases from J, with 13 bases between. Germline V gene data show CDR1 as MNHEY and CDR2 as SVGAGI. CDR3 nucleotides: TGTGCCAGCGCGGGACTGACTATGAACACTGAAGCTTTCTTT. Its protein is CASAGLTMNTEAFF.

The genes are TRBV5-1 and TRBJ2-3; TRBD2 is a possible D gene (5 bases). CDR1 is SGHRS and CDR2 is YFSETQ in the germline V gene. The CDR3 consists of 15 residues. V dropped 0 bases and J dropped 10 bases, with 18 bases sitting between them. CDR3 protein: CASSLDGSEGVPQYF. CDR3 DNA sequence: TGCGCCAGCAGCTTGGACGGCAGTGAGGGTGTTCCGCAGTATTTT.

The chain joins TRBV30 to TRBJ1-6, with TRBD1 matching 7 bases. Germline V gene sequence: CDR1 GTSNPN, CDR2 SVGIG (reference sequence). The CDR3 totals 14 residues. The V segment lost 2 bases and the J segment 8 bases; nucleotides outside the gene matches: 6. CDR3 sequence: CAWSQTGQYSPLHF. DNA for the CDR3: TGTGCCTGGAGTCAGACAGGGCAGTATTCACCCCTCCACTTT.